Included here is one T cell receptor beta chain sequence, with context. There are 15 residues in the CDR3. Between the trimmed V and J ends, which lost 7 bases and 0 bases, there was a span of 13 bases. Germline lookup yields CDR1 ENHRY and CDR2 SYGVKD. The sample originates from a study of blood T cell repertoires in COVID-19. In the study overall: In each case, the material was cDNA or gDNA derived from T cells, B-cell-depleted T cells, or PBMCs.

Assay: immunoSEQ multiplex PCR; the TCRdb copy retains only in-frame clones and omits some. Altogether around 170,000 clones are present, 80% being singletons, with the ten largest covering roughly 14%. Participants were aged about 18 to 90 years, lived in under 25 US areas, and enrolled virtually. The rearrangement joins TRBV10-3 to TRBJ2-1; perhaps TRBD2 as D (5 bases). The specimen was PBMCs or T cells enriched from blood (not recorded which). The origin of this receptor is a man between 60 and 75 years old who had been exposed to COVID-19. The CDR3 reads CAITSGSYSYNEQFF. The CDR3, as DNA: TGTGCCATCACCTCGGGGTCCTACTCCTACAATGAGCAGTTCTTC.